This T cell receptor (beta chain) was captured in a study of blood T cell repertoires in COVID-19. Study at large: T cells, B-cell-depleted T cells, or PBMCs supplied cDNA or gDNA.

Original processing methods: Amplification of reference gene primers was used by the study to estimate nucleated cell counts. Measured with immunoSEQ multiplex PCR; TCRdb has only the in-frame clones, and not every one. V, J and clone size reflect that table, while D and trimming were determined from the DNA. In the table there are approximately 150,000 clones, around three quarters of which are singletons. In this sample, this clone turned up once. V trimming: 4 bases; J trimming: 5 bases; junction bases outside the gene matches: 4. CDR3 length: 13 residues. Germline V gene sequence: CDR1 SGHKS, CDR2 YYEKEE (reference sequence).

The receptor was derived from a woman between 65 and 79 years old in a cohort exposed to, infected with or recovered from COVID-19 (not recorded which). The chain recombines TRBV5-5 with TRBJ1-1; 8 positions match TRBD1. Sample: PBMCs or T cells enriched from blood (not recorded which). The CDR3 loop is CASSTWTGTEAFF. CDR3 nucleotides: TGTGCCAGCAGCACCTGGACAGGGACTGAAGCTTTCTTT.